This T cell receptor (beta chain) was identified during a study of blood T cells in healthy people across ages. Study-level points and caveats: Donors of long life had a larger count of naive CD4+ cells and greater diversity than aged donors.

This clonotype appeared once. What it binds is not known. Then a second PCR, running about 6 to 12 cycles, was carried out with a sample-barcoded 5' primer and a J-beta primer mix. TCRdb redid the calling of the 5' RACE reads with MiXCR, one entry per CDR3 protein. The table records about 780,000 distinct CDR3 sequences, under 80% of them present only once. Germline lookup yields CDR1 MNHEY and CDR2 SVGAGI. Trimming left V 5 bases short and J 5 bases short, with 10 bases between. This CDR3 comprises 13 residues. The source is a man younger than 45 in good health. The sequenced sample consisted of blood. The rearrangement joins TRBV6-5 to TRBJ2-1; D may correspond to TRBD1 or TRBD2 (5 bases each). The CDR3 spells CASSRGPHNEQFF. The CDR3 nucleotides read TGTGCCAGCAGTCGGGGACCGCACAATGAGCAGTTCTTC.